The clone carrying this T cell receptor (beta chain) has a count of ten or more. CDR1 KGHSH and CDR2 LQKENI come from the germline V gene. This CDR3 is built from 14 residues. V shed 0 bases and J 3 bases; nucleotides not matched to a gene: 2. TCRdb passed the 5' RACE reads through MiXCR, listing each CDR3 protein once. The table includes over 20,000 distinct CDR3 sequences, under 7% detected once. This sample was included in a study of T cells after yellow fever vaccination. Looking at the study overall: CD3, CD45RA, CCR7 and CD95 guided sorting of the EM, EMRA, CM and Tscm memory subsets. Where fractions had low cell numbers, libraries were prepared from them with the SMART-Seq v4 Ultra Low Input RNA kit.

Notes on the study in general: Sorted memory subsets on day 0 showed almost all vaccine-responding clonotypes to be undetectable.

The input for sequencing was PBMCs, either bulk or a sorted T-cell subset (CD4+, CD8+, memory, or dextramer-sorted; not recorded which), taken 15 days after the yellow fever booster vaccination. The chain carries TRBV18 and TRBJ2-7; 7 bases agree with TRBD1. The TCR sequence derives from a man aged 25 to 45 who received the YFV17D yellow fever vaccine. The CDR3 protein is CASSPPGQIYEQYF. CDR3 bases: TGTGCCAGCTCACCACCGGGACAGATCTACGAGCAGTACTTC.